A single sample gave rise to the 31 T cell receptor beta chains below, sequenced in a study of shared clonotypes between healthy human individuals. TCRdb's table, derived via immunoSEQ multiplex PCR, lists solely in-frame clones and lacks some. Among roughly 2 million clones listed, about 95% were seen once. Naive CD8 cells, CD45RO-negative and positively selected for CCR7, excluded terminally differentiated effector memory CD45RA+ cells. Sequencing input: naive CD8+ T cells sorted from blood. Receptors originate from a man younger than 35 in good health.

The rearrangement links TRBV5-4 to TRBJ2-5, with D tentatively TRBD2 (5 bases). The length of the CDR3 is 17 residues. Germline-derived CDR1 and CDR2 are SGHNT and YYREEE (reference sequence). Trimming shortened V by 3 bases and J by 2 bases, and 20 bases separated the two germline ends. CDR3: CASSYPLALKDQETQYF. As DNA, the CDR3 is TGTGCCAGCAGCTACCCTTTAGCGCTGAAGGATCAAGAGACCCAGTACTTC.

The CDR3 DNA reads as TGTGCCAGTAGTATAGGGACCCTGAGCGAGCAGTACTTC. This gives the protein CASSIGTLSEQYF. This chain uses TRBV19 with TRBJ2-7; no firm D call. The CDR3 is 13 amino acids. The germline V gene encodes CDR1 LNHDA and CDR2 SQIVND (reference sequence). The V end was cut by 1 base, the J end by 6 bases, with 10 bases between.

Notes on this clone: Other DNA sequences in this specimen translate into the identical CDR3. The chain has TRBV6-5 and TRBJ2-1, with unresolved D. V lost 0 bases and J 4 bases, leaving 13 bases between the germline ends. There are 16 residues in the CDR3. Germline V CDR1 and CDR2: MNHEY, SVGAGI. CDR3 DNA: TGTGCCAGCAGTTACTCTGTTGGGCAGGTTTACAATGAGCAGTTCTTC. Its translation: CASSYSVGQVYNEQFF.

The chain uses TRBV13 and TRBJ2-7; 7 nucleotides match TRBD2. Germline V lookup: CDR1 PRHDT, CDR2 FYEKMQ (reference sequence). CDR3 length: 14 residues. The V segment lost 6 bases and the J segment 2 bases; nucleotides outside the gene matches: 7. CDR3 bases: TGTGCCAGCAGGCCCAGGCTAGCGGCCTACGAGCAGTACTTC. Protein product: CASRPRLAAYEQYF.

This chain connects TRBV7-6 to TRBJ2-7; TRBD2 matches 14 bases. CDR3 length: 15 residues. Looked up from germline, CDR1 is SGHVS and CDR2 is FNYEAQ. Trimming removed 5 bases from V and 5 bases from J; junction bases left unmatched: 5. The chain's CDR3 is CASSPGTSGGDEQYF. The CDR3, as DNA: TGTGCCAGCAGCCCAGGGACTAGCGGGGGCGACGAGCAGTACTTC.

In its sample, this clone was seen once. J is TRBJ2-7 and V is TRBV2; D is unresolved. This CDR3 comprises 10 residues. Germline-derived CDR1 and CDR2 are SNHLY and FYNNEI. Trimming left V 6 bases short and J 7 bases short, with 7 bases between. CDR3 in DNA: TGTGCCAGCAGGGGCCCAGAGCAGTACTTC. Translating gives CASRGPEQYF.

The chain couples TRBV27 to TRBJ2-7; 7 nucleotides line up with TRBD2. The germline gives CDR1 MNHEY, CDR2 SMNVEV (reference sequence). V lost 5 bases and J lost 6; bases outside the gene matches: 10. CDR3 length: 14 amino acids. The CDR3: CASSLADSYVEQYF. The CDR3 nucleotides are TGTGCCAGCAGTCTAGCGGATTCCTACGTCGAGCAGTACTTC.

This chain links TRBV6-5 with TRBJ2-3; a weak D match, TRBD2 (6 bases). The CDR3 loop spans 16 amino acids. CDR1 is MNHEY, CDR2 SVGAGI, per germline. V dropped 0 bases and J dropped 4 bases, with 14 bases sitting between them. The CDR3 DNA sequence: TGTGCCAGCAGTTACTCTTCCGGGGAGGTGGCAGATACGCAGTATTTT. Protein product: CASSYSSGEVADTQYF.

This sequence joins TRBV7-8 and TRBJ2-5, with 12 bases aligning to TRBD2. The CDR3 extends over 16 amino acids. In germline, CDR1 is SGHVS, CDR2 FQNEAQ. With 5 bases clipped from V and 1 base from J, the junction kept 5 bases outside the gene matches. The CDR3 loop is CASSTRLAGAQETQYF. Written as DNA, the CDR3 is TGTGCCAGCAGCACCCGACTAGCGGGGGCCCAAGAGACCCAGTACTTC.

The chain couples TRBV6-5 to TRBJ2-2; 7 nucleotides match TRBD1. V lost 8 bases and J lost 7; bases outside the gene matches: 4. Germline V CDR1 and CDR2: MNHEY, SVGAGI. The CDR3 extends over 12 amino acids. CDR3 sequence reads: CASHRGDGELFF. The CDR3 nucleotides read TGTGCCAGCCACAGGGGAGACGGGGAGCTGTTTTTT.

This chain links TRBV9 with TRBJ1-1; D call uncertain. The germline V gene encodes CDR1 SGDLS and CDR2 YYNGEE. The CDR3 is 14 amino acids. Trimming removed 3 bases from V and 2 bases from J, with 11 bases in between. The CDR3 bases are TGTGCCAGCAGCGAAGAGCAGGCCAACACTGAAGCTTTCTTT. Amino acid sequence: CASSEEQANTEAFF.

The CDR3 DNA reads as TGTGCCAGCAGCCACAGGGACTTAAGGGTGTGGGGGGCCAACGTCCTGACTTTC. It encodes CASSHRDLRVWGANVLTF. V usage is TRBV27 and J usage is TRBJ2-6; the D call may be TRBD1 or TRBD2 (6 bases each). The V end lost 6 bases, the J end lost 4 bases, and 22 bases lay between the germline ends. The CDR3 runs to 18 residues. CDR1 is MNHEY, CDR2 SMNVEV, per germline (reference sequence).

The V call is TRBV10-3, the J call TRBJ2-3, with D perhaps given as TRBD1 or TRBD2 (5 bases each). Trimming pared 2 bases from V and 0 bases from J, leaving 9 bases between. This CDR3 contains 15 residues. Germline CDR1 ENHRY, CDR2 SYGVKD. The CDR3 sequence is CAISEERTSTDTQYF. The CDR3 bases are TGTGCCATCAGTGAGGAGCGGACAAGCACAGATACGCAGTATTTT.

V usage is TRBV5-1 and J usage is TRBJ2-1; no definite D call. The CDR3 extends over 14 amino acids. V gave up 5 bases and J gave up 0 bases, with 9 bases separating them. The germline CDR1 and CDR2 sequences are SGHRS and YFSETQ. The CDR3 here is CASSGLPSYNEQFF. CDR3 sequence (DNA): TGCGCCAGCAGTGGTCTTCCCTCCTACAATGAGCAGTTCTTC.

With regard to this clone: The same CDR3 is also encoded by other DNA sequences in this sample. CDR3: CASSLAGSYEQYF. DNA of the CDR3: TGTGCCAGCAGCCTAGCAGGGAGTTACGAGCAGTACTTC. This rearrangement joins TRBV2 to TRBJ2-7, with D perhaps assigned TRBD1 or TRBD2 (5 bases each). The germline V and J ends were trimmed by 6 bases and 4 bases, with 13 bases remaining between them. Germline CDR1 and CDR2: SNHLY and FYNNEI. This CDR3 has 13 amino acids.

The chain carries TRBV28 and TRBJ2-1; D is unresolved. The germline gives CDR1 MDHEN, CDR2 SYDVKM. The length of the CDR3 is 11 residues. The ends were cut back, 5 bases at V and 13 bases at J, with 12 bases in the middle. CDR3 nucleotide sequence: TGTGCCAGCAGTCAACCCGGGCCCCAGTTCTTC. Amino acids: CASSQPGPQFF.

The sample holds one count of this clone. The chain uses TRBV28 and TRBJ2-5; D is undetermined. The CDR3 extends over 15 amino acids. V shed 4 bases and J shed 1 base, with 13 bases lying between them. Looked up from germline, CDR1 is MDHEN and CDR2 is SYDVKM. The DNA for the CDR3 is TGTGCCAGCAGTTCCCGCCGAGTTCGCCAAGAGACCCAGTACTTC. Translated, it gives CASSSRRVRQETQYF.

The chain uses TRBV5-1 and TRBJ2-7; TRBD1 agrees at 8 bases. This CDR3 has 15 amino acids. Per the germline V gene, CDR1 is SGHRS and CDR2 is YFSETQ. With 3 bases clipped from V and 0 bases from J, the junction kept 5 bases outside the gene matches. CDR3 nucleotide sequence: TGCGCCAGCAGCTACACAGGGGGGCACTCCTACGAGCAGTACTTC. Translating it yields CASSYTGGHSYEQYF.

The chain joins TRBV7-3 to TRBJ2-5; 7 bases line up with TRBD2. J gave up 3 bases and V 6 bases, and 7 bases lay outside the gene matches. The CDR3 is 14 amino acids. Germline CDR1 and CDR2: SGHTA and FQGTGA. The CDR3 is CASSPSGGKETQYF. In DNA form, the CDR3 reads TGTGCCAGCAGTCCTTCCGGGGGGAAAGAGACCCAGTACTTC.

The V and J genes are TRBV4-2 and TRBJ2-3; no clear D. Between the trimmed V and J ends, which lost 4 bases and 4 bases, there was a span of 18 bases. This CDR3 has 16 amino acids. Germline lookup yields CDR1 LGHNA and CDR2 YNFKEQ. The CDR3 nucleotides read TGTGCCAGCAGCCCCAGTCCGCGCACAATGGCAGATACGCAGTATTTT. Translation: CASSPSPRTMADTQYF.

The V call is TRBV30, the J call TRBJ2-7; D remains unclear. The germline V gene encodes CDR1 GTSNPN and CDR2 SVGIG (reference sequence). V dropped 2 bases and J dropped 4 bases, with 12 bases sitting between them. The CDR3 contains 13 residues. The CDR3 DNA sequence: TGTGCCTGGAGTTCAGACATTACATACGAGCAGTACTTC. Translating gives CAWSSDITYEQYF.

This clone was detected once. The chain joins TRBV18 to TRBJ2-5, with TRBD2 matching 8 bases. The CDR3 covers 13 residues. With 9 bases clipped from V and 5 bases from J, the junction kept 8 bases outside the gene matches. The germline V gene encodes CDR1 KGHSH and CDR2 LQKENI. The DNA for the CDR3 is TGTGCCAGTACGCGGGAGGCCGGGGAGACCCAGTACTTC. This gives the protein CASTREAGETQYF.

The chain couples TRBV19 to TRBJ2-5; D is possibly TRBD1 (6 bases). CDR1 is LNHDA and CDR2 is SQIVND in the germline V gene (reference sequence). The V end lost 4 bases, the J end lost 13 bases, and 19 bases lay between the germline ends. This CDR3 spans 13 amino acids. The CDR3 protein is CASSTSRGKAWYF. CDR3 DNA sequence: TGTGCCAGTAGTACCTCGAGGGGGAAAGCTTGGTACTTC.

The J gene is TRBJ2-7, the V gene TRBV7-9, with D possibly matching TRBD1 (6 bases). Germline V gene data show CDR1 as SEHNR and CDR2 as FQNEAQ (reference sequence). CDR3 length: 14 amino acids. The germline V and J ends were trimmed by 0 bases and 3 bases, with 9 bases remaining between them. In DNA form, the CDR3 reads TGTGCCAGCAGCTTAGCGGACAGATTCTACGAGCAGTACTTC. As protein: CASSLADRFYEQYF.

This clone has only a few counts. The genes are TRBV2 and TRBJ1-5; D is perhaps TRBD1 (5 bases). This CDR3 is built from 14 residues. CDR1 is SNHLY, CDR2 FYNNEI, per germline. Trimming removed 6 bases from V and 5 bases from J, with 14 bases in between. The CDR3 region is CASSDQGWDQPQHF. As DNA, the CDR3 is TGTGCCAGCAGCGATCAGGGTTGGGATCAGCCCCAGCATTTT.

This chain joins TRBV4-1 and TRBJ2-7, with D unresolved. This CDR3 spans 13 amino acids. Germline V lookup: CDR1 MGHRA, CDR2 YSYEKL. V shed 4 bases and J shed 2 bases, with 9 bases lying between them. The CDR3 nucleotides are TGCGCCAGCAGCCCAGGTCCGGCCTACGAGCAGTACTTC. It encodes CASSPGPAYEQYF.

As concerns this clone: The identical CDR3 is also encoded by other nucleotide sequences in the sample. The genes are TRBV6-5 and TRBJ2-7, with D maybe TRBD2 (5 bases). This CDR3 contains 13 residues. Germline assignment: CDR1 MNHEY and CDR2 SVGAGI. Trimming removed 5 bases from V and 1 base from J, with 9 bases in between. CDR3 nucleotides: TGTGCCAGCAGTCCTGGGGAGTCCTACGAGCAGTACTTC. It is translated as CASSPGESYEQYF.

The chain employs TRBV19 and TRBJ2-2, with D unclear. Germline values: CDR1 LNHDA, CDR2 SQIVND (reference sequence). The V end lost 1 base, the J end lost 0 bases, and 12 bases lay between the germline ends. This CDR3 has 17 residues. The CDR3 is CASSIGLRRTNTGELFF. DNA for the CDR3: TGTGCCAGTAGTATAGGTTTGCGACGAACGAACACCGGGGAGCTGTTTTTT.

V is TRBV7-9 and J is TRBJ1-1; D is unclear. The CDR3 runs to 13 residues. Germline V gives CDR1 SEHNR, CDR2 FQNEAQ (reference sequence). V was pared by 1 base and J by 7 bases, with 10 bases between. CDR3: CASSLGASGEAFF. The CDR3 nucleotides read TGTGCCAGCAGCTTAGGGGCCTCTGGTGAAGCTTTCTTT.

The rearrangement joins TRBV2 to TRBJ1-1, with a weak D call TRBD1 (6 bases). The CDR3 is made up of 15 amino acids. Per the germline V gene, CDR1 is SNHLY and CDR2 is FYNNEI. V shed 5 bases and J shed 5 bases, with 18 bases lying between them. The CDR3 DNA follows: TGTGCCAGCAGTTCTGGTCCGGGGGGCGAGACTGAAGCTTTCTTT. It encodes CASSSGPGGETEAFF.

This chain links TRBV7-9 with TRBJ1-1, with 8 bases matching TRBD1. The V gene's germline CDR1 is SEHNR and CDR2 FQNEAQ (reference sequence). The length of the CDR3 is 15 residues. The J segment lost 1 base and the V segment lost 7 bases, leaving 8 bases of the junction unmatched. The CDR3 DNA is TGTGCCAGCACCTCTCAGGGGGCGTCGAACACTGAAGCTTTCTTT. Translated, it gives CASTSQGASNTEAFF.